This T cell receptor (beta chain) was documented in a study of blood T cells in healthy people across ages. A second about 6 to 11 cycle PCR used barcoded and J-beta primers. MiXCR was run by TCRdb on the 5' RACE reads, yielding one entry per CDR3 protein. This repertoire shows 1,800,000 or so distinct CDR3 sequences, 30% to 40% found once; its top ten account for under 25%. Study-wide points: Per million T cells, TCR beta diversity dropped roughly linearly as age increased. What prevented conclusive comparison of naive and antigen-experienced cells was that PBMCs were unsorted. The study found more naive CD4+ cells and higher diversity in long-lived than aged donors.

This clonotype has only one observation. Its antigen is currently unknown. The sequence came from a human donor in good health. Sequencing was carried out using blood.

CDR3 DNA: TGTGCCAGCAGCTTAGGAGTGGAGGGAGGTGAAAAACTGTTTTTT. Encoded protein: CASSLGVEGGEKLFF. The chain joins TRBV7-2 to TRBJ1-4; D uncertain. CDR3 length: 15 amino acids. V lost 1 base to trimming and J lost 7 bases, with 13 bases between them. Germline-derived CDR1 and CDR2 are SGHTA and FQGNSA.